The 19 T cell receptor beta chains reported below all come from one sample, sequenced in a study of cytomegalovirus exposure and HLA in healthy donors. Primers: 60 Vbeta forward and 13 Jbeta reverse. The repertoire was sequenced with immunoSEQ multiplex PCR; TCRdb's copy has only in-frame clones and lacks some. Of over 250,000 clones listed, around 65% are singletons. Specimen: PBMCs. All receptors come from a female donor in good health and CMV-seronegative.

This sequence joins TRBV9 and TRBJ2-1, with 11 bases aligning to TRBD2. Germline lookup yields CDR1 SGDLS and CDR2 YYNGEE. This CDR3 has 15 residues. V lost 0 bases to trimming and J lost 11 bases; unmatched junction nucleotides: 7. This CDR3 is CASSVVTSGMDKQFF. The CDR3 DNA follows: TGTGCCAGCAGCGTAGTGACTAGCGGGATGGATAAGCAGTTCTTC.

This clone appeared a few times. The V call is TRBV14, the J call TRBJ1-2; D possibly corresponds to TRBD1 (5 bases). The CDR3 is made up of 13 amino acids. Per germline, CDR1 SGHDN and CDR2 FVKESK. The V end lost 8 bases, the J end lost 4 bases, and 14 bases lay between the germline ends. As DNA, the CDR3 is TGTGCCAGCGGGGCGGACGGGGGCTATGGCTACACCTTC. It specifies CASGADGGYGYTF.

The chain joins TRBV7-9 to TRBJ1-4, with D perhaps matching TRBD1 (6 bases). The CDR3 has 15 residues. Germline CDR1 and CDR2: SEHNR and FQNEAQ (reference sequence). V was cut by 2 bases and J by 7 bases, with 14 bases left in between. CDR3 residues: CASSLRGRGGEKLFF. The CDR3 DNA reads TGTGCCAGCAGCTTACGTGGCAGAGGGGGTGAAAAACTGTTTTTT.

The V gene is TRBV5-1, the J gene TRBJ2-3, with D hard to call. CDR1 SGHRS and CDR2 YFSETQ come from the germline V gene. The CDR3 loop spans 15 amino acids. Trimming pared 0 bases from V and 3 bases from J, leaving 11 bases between. The DNA of the CDR3 is TGCGCCAGCAGCTTGGAGAGCCCGCCGACAGATACGCAGTATTTT. Amino acids: CASSLESPPTDTQYF.

The J gene is TRBJ2-7, the V gene TRBV11-2, with 9 bases aligning to TRBD2. The CDR3 consists of 14 residues. The ends lost 5 bases at V and 5 bases at J; junction bases unmatched: 7. The germline CDR1 and CDR2 sequences are SGHAT and FQNNGV. CDR3 DNA: TGTGCCAGCAGCCATAGCGGGAGAGGGGACGAGCAGTACTTC. Translated, it gives CASSHSGRGDEQYF.

The rearrangement joins TRBV7-6 to TRBJ2-2; D call uncertain. This CDR3 is built from 14 residues. Trimming shortened V by 0 bases and J by 6 bases, and 8 bases separated the two germline ends. Germline lookup yields CDR1 SGHVS and CDR2 FNYEAQ. The CDR3: CASSLATFPGELFF. In DNA form, the CDR3 reads TGTGCCAGCAGCTTAGCGACTTTTCCCGGGGAGCTGTTTTTT. The whole variable domain, filled in from reference TRBV7-6 and TRBJ2-2, reads GAGVSQSPRYKVTKRGQDVALRCDPISGHVSLYWYRQALGQGPEFLTYFNYEAQQDKSGLPNDRFSAERPEGSISTLTIQRTEQRDSAMYRCASSLATFPGELFFGEGSRLTVL.

CDR3 amino acids: CASSLFGGSSSYNSPLHF. For the CDR3, the DNA is TGCGCCAGCAGCTTGTTTGGGGGGTCGAGCTCCTATAATTCACCCCTCCACTTT. This chain joins TRBV5-1 and TRBJ1-6, with D possibly being TRBD1 (5 bases). The CDR3 loop spans 18 amino acids. The V gene's germline CDR1 is SGHRS and CDR2 YFSETQ. Between the trimmed V and J ends, which lost 1 base and 0 bases, there was a span of 14 bases.

The V and J genes are TRBV28 and TRBJ2-5, with 7 nucleotides matching TRBD2. Germline loops: CDR1 MDHEN, CDR2 SYDVKM. This CDR3 has 18 amino acids. V dropped 6 bases and J dropped 4; count of bases not matched to a gene: 20. In DNA, the CDR3 is TGTGCCAGCAGGGGAGGGGTTCCCAGGGCAGGCCTTCTAGAGACCCAGTACTTC. Translating it yields CASRGGVPRAGLLETQYF.

The chain uses TRBV5-6 and TRBJ2-5, with D unclear. The tail of the sequence fits TRBJ2-7 better, so the J call may be wrong. This CDR3 is 14 amino acids long. CDR1 and CDR2 from the germline V gene are SGHDT and YYEEEE. The CDR3 protein is CASSLAFGSYEQYF. The CDR3 DNA sequence: TGTGCCAGCAGCTTGGCATTCGGTTCCTACGAGCAGTACTTC.

This chain links TRBV11-2 with TRBJ1-2, with D tentatively TRBD1 (5 bases). The CDR3 is made up of 15 amino acids. CDR1 SGHAT and CDR2 FQNNGV come from the germline V gene. Trimming shortened V by 2 bases and J by 1 base, and 11 bases separated the two germline ends. The CDR3 region is CASSLNQGFNYGYTF. CDR3 DNA: TGTGCCAGCAGCTTAAACCAGGGATTTAACTATGGCTACACCTTC.

Only a few counts were recorded for this clone. Compared with germline, one end of the junction differs, possibly owing to a read error. The chain employs TRBV7-7 and TRBJ2-7; 7 nucleotides align to TRBD1. The length of the CDR3 is 13 residues. Germline assignment: CDR1 SSHAT and CDR2 FNYEAQ (reference sequence). CDR3 DNA sequence: TGTGCTAGCAGCAAGGACAGGAACGGCGAGCAGTACTTC. It encodes CASSKDRNGEQYF.

V and J are TRBV6-1 and TRBJ2-1; 12 nucleotides agree with TRBD2. V gave up 7 bases and J gave up 7 bases; unmatched junction bases: 8. Germline V gene data show CDR1 as MNHNS and CDR2 as SASEGT. CDR3 size: 15 residues. The CDR3, as DNA: TGTGCCAGCACCGAAGGACTAGCGGGAAGGAATGAGCAGTTCTTC. Amino acids: CASTEGLAGRNEQFF.

This clone occurred a few times. The chain carries TRBV11-3 and TRBJ2-5; 10 bases agree with TRBD2. V dropped 4 bases and J dropped 4; count of bases not matched to a gene: 3. CDR3 size: 14 residues. CDR1 is SGHNT and CDR2 is YENEEA in the germline V gene. Here the CDR3 DNA reads TGTGCCAGCAGCTCTTTAGCGGGAGGAGAGACCCAGTACTTC. Residues: CASSSLAGGETQYF.

Concerning this clone: This specimen includes other DNA sequences encoding the same CDR3. This chain uses TRBV27 with TRBJ2-7, with 8 bases that match TRBD1. Germline CDR1 MNHEY, CDR2 SMNVEV (reference sequence). The trim removed 3 bases at V and 3 bases at J, leaving 1 base unmatched. The CDR3 has 13 amino acids. CDR3 coding DNA: TGTGCCAGCAGTTTTGGACAGGGCTACGAGCAGTACTTC. Protein product: CASSFGQGYEQYF.

In this sample, this clone turned up a few times. The chain uses TRBV6-6 and TRBJ2-2, with D tentatively TRBD1 (6 bases). The V and J ends lost 8 bases and 1 base respectively, with 11 bases between them. CDR1 is MNHNY, CDR2 SVGAGI, per germline (reference sequence). The CDR3 has 14 amino acids. CDR3 protein: CASGPQGNTGELFF. The CDR3 DNA reads TGTGCCAGCGGCCCACAGGGGAACACCGGGGAGCTGTTTTTT.

The rearrangement uses TRBV5-1 and TRBJ2-4; no clear D. Germline V gene data show CDR1 as SGHRS and CDR2 as YFSETQ. V lost 0 bases to trimming and J lost 8 bases, with 12 bases between them. The CDR3 has 14 residues. The CDR3 region is CASSLEDPRDIQYF. CDR3 nucleotides: TGCGCCAGCAGCTTGGAAGATCCCCGGGACATTCAGTACTTC.

The V gene is TRBV7-9, the J gene TRBJ2-2; the D gene is possibly TRBD2 (6 bases). V shed 3 bases and J shed 6 bases, with 8 bases lying between them. Germline CDR1 and CDR2: SEHNR and FQNEAQ (reference sequence). This CDR3 region has 13 residues. The CDR3 DNA is TGTGCCAGCAGCTTTGGGGAGGCCGGGGAGCTGTTTTTT. Protein product: CASSFGEAGELFF.

The chain joins TRBV11-2 to TRBJ2-2; 7 bases match TRBD2. The CDR3 loop spans 15 amino acids. Germline CDR1 is SGHAT and CDR2 is FQNNGV. Losses at the gene ends were 7 bases for V and 2 bases for J; bases not matched to a gene: 7. CDR3 in DNA: TGTGCCAGCACCTCACTAGCGAGAAACACCGGGGAGCTGTTTTTT. Protein sequence: CASTSLARNTGELFF.

The genes are TRBV2 and TRBJ2-3, with 7 bases identical to TRBD2. The germline V gene encodes CDR1 SNHLY and CDR2 FYNNEI. After removal of 5 bases from V and 2 bases from J, the junction contained 7 bases not matched to a gene. There are 15 residues in the CDR3. CDR3 sequence reads: CASSMNSGSTDTQYF. The CDR3 nucleotides are TGTGCCAGCAGTATGAATAGCGGGTCCACAGATACGCAGTATTTT.